This record covers a single T cell receptor beta chain. The antigen is not known. CD45RO-negative cells were positively selected for CCR7, leaving out terminally differentiated effector memory CD45RA+ cells. The data derive from a study of shared clonotypes between healthy human individuals. General observations from the study: With a handful of donors compared, roughly 5% of naive CD4 clonotypes were shared. Rarefaction showed that sequencing of sorted subsets was incomplete (despite large depth). Genetic and exposure-history diversity was limited by the few donors. Clonotypes shared by all four sorted-subset donors had higher generation probabilities than non-shared clonotypes.

The length of the CDR3 is 18 residues. Profiled with immunoSEQ multiplex PCR; TCRdb holds only in-frame clones, not every one. The sample has just over 2,000,000 clones, about 95% seen once. J is TRBJ2-2 and V is TRBV21-1; the DNA was not used to check the table's D call, TRBD2. TRBV21-1 is assigned pseudogene status. The sequence was collected from a man in his late teens or twenties in good health. Sequenced input: naive CD8+ T cells sorted from blood. In DNA form, the CDR3 reads TGTGCCAGCAGCAAAGGGAGATTGAAGACGGCGAGGACCGGGGAGCTGTTTTTT. Its translation: CASSKGRLKTARTGELFF.